Presented here are 18 T cell receptor beta chains from one specimen sequenced in a study of regulatory T cells in long-lasting Graves disease listed by TCRdb under 2021. Library method: multiplex PCR. For sequencing, an Illumina HiSeq 4000 was employed. CDR3 regions were amplified by Arm-PCR with iRepertoire HTBI primers to construct TCR beta libraries. The public sequencing data were trimmed at Q25 with fastp and processed into clonotypes with MiXCR by TCRdb, which kept only in-frame beta chains. One record per CDR3 amino acid sequence lists the most common genes and DNA. A total of about 470,000 distinct CDR3 sequences appear in this sample, roughly 20% of them only once. Together, the top ten hold about 7.8% of the sample. This specimen's time point label, interpreted: persistent/refractory GD, antithyroid drugs over 5 years with positive TRAb. RNA was extracted from PBMCs in TRIzol for both TCR sequencing and RNA sequencing.

The sample consisted of peripheral blood mononuclear cells (PBMCs), taken when the disease was refractory, from a patient treated with antithyroid drugs. The origin of the receptors is a female donor with Graves disease.

This clonotype was observed at least ten times. The rearrangement joins TRBV27 to TRBJ2-7, with D hard to call. This CDR3 contains 14 residues. Trimming took off 6 bases at V and 2 bases at J, with 14 bases between the two ends. Germline lookup yields CDR1 MNHEY and CDR2 SMNVEV (reference sequence). For the CDR3, the DNA is TGTGCCAGCAGCCGGACGGACGCTCCCTACGAGCAGTACTTC. It is translated as CASSRTDAPYEQYF.

There are a few counts of this clonotype. The chain joins TRBV6-2 or TRBV6-3 to TRBJ2-7; D is undetermined. In germline, CDR1 is MNHEY, CDR2 SVGEGT. V gave up 0 bases and J gave up 5 bases, with 29 bases separating them. CDR3 length: 20 amino acids. CDR3 residues: CASSYSLHASNPRVNHEQYF. Here the CDR3 DNA reads TGTGCCAGCAGTTACTCTCTCCACGCCTCGAACCCTAGGGTAAACCACGAGCAGTACTTC.

In this sample, this clonotype turned up many times. The rearrangement links TRBV20-1 to TRBJ1-1, with a tentative D call TRBD1 (5 bases). CDR3 size: 13 residues. The germline V gene encodes CDR1 DFQATT and CDR2 SNEGSKA (reference sequence). Trimming took 6 bases from V and 6 from J, leaving 17 bases between them. The CDR3 DNA sequence: TGCAGTGCCAAGTCGGTCAGGGTAGCTGAAGCTTTCTTT. Its translation: CSAKSVRVAEAFF.

There are a few counts of this clonotype. This chain uses TRBV20-1 with TRBJ1-5, with TRBD1 as a possible D gene (5 bases). This CDR3 is 13 amino acids long. Trimming pared 6 bases from V and 0 bases from J, leaving 9 bases between. CDR1 and CDR2 from the germline V gene are DFQATT and SNEGSKA (reference sequence). CDR3 sequence reads: CSAWTHSNQPQHF. CDR3 bases: TGCAGTGCGTGGACACATAGCAATCAGCCCCAGCATTTT.

This clonotype showed up just a few times. The chain has TRBV18 and TRBJ2-7, with D possibly called TRBD1 or TRBD2 (5 bases each). V lost 3 bases, J lost 12 bases, and 12 bases lay in between. CDR1 and CDR2 from the germline V gene are KGHSH and LQKENI. The CDR3 has 11 residues. CDR3 amino acids: CASSPPGTLYF. Here the CDR3 DNA reads TGTGCCAGCTCACCTCCCGGGACGTTGTACTTC.

Many counts were recorded for this clonotype. This chain uses TRBV3-1 with TRBJ2-2; the D call may be TRBD1 or TRBD2 (5 bases each). Germline V gives CDR1 LGHDT, CDR2 YNNKEL (reference sequence). The CDR3 contains 14 residues. Between the trimmed V and J ends, which lost 2 bases and 7 bases, there was a span of 11 bases. The chain's CDR3 is CASSQSGTVGELFF. CDR3 DNA sequence: TGTGCCAGCAGCCAATCCGGGACGGTCGGGGAGCTGTTTTTT.

The rearrangement uses TRBV7-8 and TRBJ1-1, with D possibly TRBD1 on 5 matching bases. Germline CDR1 SGHVS, CDR2 FQNEAQ. The CDR3 runs to 13 residues. Trimming removed 2 bases at V and 6 bases at J, with 10 bases between. CDR3 protein: CASSLQSRAEAFF. The CDR3 coding sequence is TGTGCCAGCAGCTTACAATCCAGGGCTGAAGCTTTCTTT.

In its sample, this clonotype was seen many times. This chain connects TRBV4-1 to TRBJ2-7, with D perhaps TRBD1 (5 bases). Germline V gene sequence: CDR1 MGHRA, CDR2 YSYEKL. This CDR3 has 16 residues. V lost 3 bases, J lost 2 bases, and 17 bases lay in between. CDR3 sequence (DNA): TGCGCCAGCAGCCACCCCCCCAGGGCAACGACCTACGAGCAGTACTTC. This gives the protein CASSHPPRATTYEQYF.

The chain has TRBV12-3 or TRBV12-4 and TRBJ1-2; 9 positions match TRBD1. The CDR3 spans 15 residues. The junction had 9 bases not matched to a gene; V was cut back by 6 bases and J by 4 bases. As DNA, the CDR3 is TGTGCCAGCAGCCCGAGACAGGGGGTTTTCTATGGCTACACCTTC. This sequence encodes CASSPRQGVFYGYTF.

This clonotype was counted many times. The chain couples TRBV29-1 to TRBJ1-3; D remains unclear. CDR1 and CDR2 from the germline V gene are SQVTM and ANQGSEA. The CDR3 is 11 residues long. Trimming took off 5 bases at V and 5 bases at J, with 7 bases between the two ends. CDR3 protein: CSVSQRNTIYF. In nucleotides, the CDR3 is TGCAGCGTTTCCCAGCGAAACACCATATATTTT.

This clonotype came up many times. CDR3 bases: TGTGCCAGCAGCCAAGATACAGCCTTGAACACTGAAGCTTTCTTT. Residues: CASSQDTALNTEAFF. The J gene is TRBJ1-1, the V gene TRBV3-1; unclear D gene. This CDR3 has 15 amino acids. CDR1 LGHDT and CDR2 YNNKEL come from the germline V gene (reference sequence). Deletions cut 0 bases from V and 0 bases from J, with 8 bases between.

This chain joins TRBV9 and TRBJ2-2; maybe TRBD2 (6 bases). CDR3 length: 15 amino acids. Germline V CDR1 and CDR2: SGDLS, YYNGEE. V shed 3 bases and J shed 6 bases, with 15 bases lying between them. CDR3 amino acids: CASSELARAAGELFF. CDR3 DNA: TGTGCCAGCAGCGAGCTAGCGCGGGCGGCCGGGGAGCTGTTTTTT.

This clonotype came up many times. The chain recombines TRBV24-1 with TRBJ2-5; the match to TRBD1 covers 9 bases. J lost 5 bases, V lost 4 bases, and 10 bases had no gene match. CDR3 length: 16 residues. Per germline, CDR1 KGHDR and CDR2 SFDVKD. CDR3 coding DNA: TGTGCCACCAGTGACCGAGGAACAGGGGGCTGGGAGACCCAGTACTTC. Its translation: CATSDRGTGGWETQYF.

This clonotype was seen ten or more times. The chain combines TRBV12-3 or TRBV12-4 with TRBJ2-5, with 8 bases identical to TRBD2. CDR3 length equals 19 residues. The V segment lost 2 bases and the J segment 4 bases; nucleotides outside the gene matches: 18. This CDR3 reads CASSLLAGGRSVQRETQYF. CDR3 DNA sequence: TGTGCCAGCAGTTTATTGGCTGGCGGGAGGTCCGTTCAGCGAGAGACCCAGTACTTC.

The chain joins TRBV20-1 to TRBJ1-2, with D possibly matching TRBD1 (6 bases). This CDR3 is 16 amino acids long. Germline lookup yields CDR1 DFQATT and CDR2 SNEGSKA (reference sequence). The V and J ends lost 3 bases and 1 base respectively, with 18 bases between them. CDR3 sequence (DNA): TGCAGTGCTAGTATCATAGAACAGGGTATTAACTATGGCTACACCTTC. As protein: CSASIIEQGINYGYTF.

For the CDR3, the DNA is TGTGCCAGCGGCAGGGACAGGGAAGCTTTCTTT. It codes for CASGRDREAFF. V usage is TRBV7-3 and J usage is TRBJ1-1; 8 bases are a match to TRBD1. J gave up 8 bases and V 8 bases, and 4 bases lay outside the gene matches. The CDR3 length is 11 residues. CDR1 is SGHTA, CDR2 FQGTGA, per germline.

This clonotype was recorded at least ten times. The rearrangement joins TRBV6-1 to TRBJ1-5; TRBD1 agrees at 8 bases. V shed 5 bases and J 3 bases; nucleotides not matched to a gene: 3. Germline loops: CDR1 MNHNS, CDR2 SASEGT. The CDR3 length is 14 residues. CDR3 coding DNA: TGTGCCAGCAGTCGGACAGGGAACAATCAGCCCCAGCATTTT. As protein: CASSRTGNNQPQHF.

This clonotype was detected ten times or more. The V and J genes are TRBV19 and TRBJ1-5; D remains ambiguous. The CDR3 length is 15 residues. The V gene lost 3 bases and the J gene lost 1 base, with 10 bases spanning the gap. Germline loops: CDR1 LNHDA, CDR2 SQIVND (reference sequence). This CDR3 reads CASSMAGWSNQPQHF. Here the CDR3 DNA reads TGTGCCAGTAGTATGGCAGGCTGGAGCAATCAGCCCCAGCATTTT.